Following are 16 T cell receptor beta chains from one sample sequenced in a study of blood T cell repertoires in COVID-19. Clones were sequenced by immunoSEQ multiplex PCR, and TCRdb holds only the in-frame ones, with some missing. The data contain 50,000 to 70,000 clones, 65% to 85% of them seen just once; the ten biggest clones take up 3% to 3.5%. The sample comprised peripheral blood. The receptor source for this set is a man in his sixties with acute or convalescent COVID-19.

The CDR3 nucleotides are TGTGCCAGCAGCTCTACAGGGGCATCGACAGATACGCAGTATTTT. Its translation: CASSSTGASTDTQYF. The V and J genes are TRBV7-3 and TRBJ2-3, with 7 bases that match TRBD1. This CDR3 is built from 15 residues. Per germline, CDR1 SGHTA and CDR2 FQGTGA. Germline trimming cut 4 bases from V and 3 bases from J; bases unmatched to any gene: 7. Complete variable domain (other parts from reference TRBV7-3 and TRBJ2-3): GAGVSQTPSNKVTEKGKYVELRCDPISGHTALYWYRQSLGQGPEFLIYFQGTGAADDSGLPNDRFFAVRPEGSVSTLKIQRTERGDSAVYLCASSSTGASTDTQYFGPGTRLTVL.

This clone was counted a few times. The genes are TRBV5-4 and TRBJ2-7; 9 bases match TRBD2. The CDR3 sequence is 14 residues long. The V gene end was trimmed by 4 bases and the J gene end by 6 bases; junction bases not matched to a gene: 8. CDR1 and CDR2 (germline): SGHNT, YYREEE (reference sequence). The CDR3 here is CASSRGGGAPEQYF. Here the CDR3 DNA reads TGTGCCAGCAGCAGGGGCGGGGGGGCCCCCGAGCAGTACTTC.

V gene TRBV5-1 combines with J gene TRBJ2-1; the match to TRBD2 covers 8 bases. The trim removed 2 bases at V and 3 bases at J, leaving 7 bases unmatched. The CDR3 extends over 16 amino acids. Germline CDR1 reads SGHRS; CDR2 reads YFSETQ. The CDR3: CASSFEETSDYNEQFF. Written as DNA, the CDR3 is TGCGCCAGCAGCTTCGAGGAGACTAGCGACTACAATGAGCAGTTCTTC. Supplemented by reference TRBV5-1 and TRBJ2-1, the full variable domain reads KAGVTQTPRYLIKTRGQQVTLSCSPISGHRSVSWYQQTPGQGLQFLFEYFSETQRNKGNFPGRFSGRQFSNSRSEMNVSTLELGDSALYLCASSFEETSDYNEQFFGPGTRLTVL.

This clone was picked up one time. V and J are TRBV6-5 and TRBJ1-5; D uncertain. The CDR3 length is 15 residues. Germline CDR1 reads MNHEY; CDR2 reads SVGAGI. Between the trimmed V and J ends, which lost 6 bases and 8 bases, there was a span of 20 bases. The CDR3: CASSPTVEAREPQHF. CDR3 sequence (DNA): TGTGCCAGCAGCCCGACGGTAGAGGCCCGGGAGCCCCAGCATTTT.

This chain joins TRBV7-8 and TRBJ2-2; D is unclear. V lost 1 base and J 15 bases, leaving 15 bases between the germline ends. The length of the CDR3 is 13 residues. The germline CDR1 and CDR2 sequences are SGHVS and FQNEAQ. The CDR3 nucleotides are TGTGCCAGCAGCTTAGTGCCCCGTGGTGAGGTGTTTTTT. This encodes CASSLVPRGEVFF.

The V call is TRBV2, the J call TRBJ1-1; tentative D call: TRBD1 (6 bases). This CDR3 region has 13 residues. CDR1 is SNHLY, CDR2 FYNNEI, per germline. The V gene lost 6 bases and the J gene lost 4 bases, with 12 bases spanning the gap. The CDR3 region is CASSWGQTTEAFF. The CDR3 DNA reads TGTGCCAGCAGCTGGGGACAAACCACTGAAGCTTTCTTT.

This chain uses TRBV19 with TRBJ1-4; D perhaps matches TRBD1 (5 bases). Trimming removed 1 base from V and 2 bases from J, with 5 bases in between. Germline-derived CDR1 and CDR2 are LNHDA and SQIVND (reference sequence). This CDR3 has 14 residues. CDR3 sequence (DNA): TGTGCCAGTAGTATAGGGGGCACTAATGAAAAACTGTTTTTT. It yields the protein CASSIGGTNEKLFF.

V usage is TRBV28 and J usage is TRBJ1-4; D not resolved. Germline V gene lookup returns CDR1 MDHEN and CDR2 SYDVKM. The CDR3 covers 14 residues. V was shortened by 4 bases and J by 12 bases, with 18 bases between the two germline ends. For the CDR3, the DNA is TGTGCCAGCAGTTCTTGGGCCTCGGTAACGGAACTGTTTTTT. Its translation is CASSSWASVTELFF.

The chain couples TRBV5-1 to TRBJ2-3; TRBD1 aligns across 8 bases. V gave up 0 bases and J gave up 1 base; unmatched junction bases: 1. The CDR3 totals 15 residues. The germline gives CDR1 SGHRS, CDR2 YFSETQ. The CDR3 reads CASSLGQGRTDTQYF. In nucleotides, the CDR3 is TGCGCCAGCAGCTTGGGACAGGGGCGCACAGATACGCAGTATTTT.

V usage is TRBV7-3 and J usage is TRBJ1-6; TRBD1 agrees at 7 bases. The ends lost 5 bases at V and 2 bases at J; junction bases unmatched: 3. The CDR3 covers 15 residues. Germline V gene sequence: CDR1 SGHTA, CDR2 FQGTGA. The CDR3, as DNA: TGTGCCAGCAGCGCGACAGGGACCTATAATTCACCCCTCCACTTT. It specifies CASSATGTYNSPLHF.

This chain links TRBV5-1 with TRBJ2-5; the match to TRBD1 covers 8 bases. The CDR3 consists of 15 residues. V dropped 3 bases and J dropped 2; count of bases not matched to a gene: 6. Germline loops: CDR1 SGHRS, CDR2 YFSETQ. CDR3 nucleotide sequence: TGCGCCAGCAGCTCTGGACAGGGAAGGCAAGAGACCCAGTACTTC. This translates into CASSSGQGRQETQYF.

The chain employs TRBV5-4 and TRBJ2-2; 8 nucleotides agree with TRBD1. The germline V gene encodes CDR1 SGHNT and CDR2 YYREEE (reference sequence). Trimming at V came to 2 bases and at J to 7 bases, leaving 4 bases not matched to a gene. The CDR3 has 14 residues. For the CDR3, the DNA is TGTGCCAGCAGCTTTCAGGGGGCAAACGGGGAGCTGTTTTTT. This sequence encodes CASSFQGANGELFF.

The chain joins TRBV6-5 to TRBJ2-7; 8 bases are shared with TRBD1. V was pared by 2 bases and J by 4 bases, with 10 bases of the junction left unmatched. CDR1 and CDR2 from the germline V gene are MNHEY and SVGAGI. The CDR3 consists of 16 residues. The CDR3 sequence is CASSYGPDRDIYEQYF. CDR3 nucleotides: TGTGCCAGCAGTTACGGGCCGGACAGGGATATATACGAGCAGTACTTC.

This chain links TRBV4-1 with TRBJ1-5, with 7 bases identical to TRBD1. Trimming took 3 bases from V and 4 from J; bases not matched to a gene: 6. The CDR3 spans 15 residues. CDR1 and CDR2 (germline): MGHRA, YSYEKL. The CDR3 sequence is CASSQTGTQNQPQHF. The CDR3, as DNA: TGCGCCAGCAGCCAGACAGGGACACAAAATCAGCCCCAGCATTTT.

The chain uses TRBV6-5 and TRBJ1-1, with D perhaps matching TRBD1 (5 bases). CDR3 length: 16 residues. Germline V gene lookup returns CDR1 MNHEY and CDR2 SVGAGI. V shed 4 bases and J shed 5 bases, with 20 bases lying between them. The CDR3, as DNA: TGTGCCAGCAGTTCTTCTTGGGACGGGAGTGGTACTGAAGCTTTCTTT. This gives the protein CASSSSWDGSGTEAFF.

The CDR3: CASSIYGGATNEKLFF. The DNA for the CDR3 is TGCGCCAGCAGCATCTACGGGGGGGCAACTAATGAAAAACTGTTTTTT. V and J are TRBV5-1 and TRBJ1-4; possible D gene TRBD1, 5 bases. V lost 4 bases, J lost 0 bases, and 13 bases lay in between. Per germline, CDR1 SGHRS and CDR2 YFSETQ. The CDR3 has 16 residues.